This is a list of T cell receptor beta chains from one sample in a study of shared clonotypes between healthy human individuals. Sequencing was performed with immunoSEQ multiplex PCR; in TCRdb, only in-frame clones are kept and a portion is missing. The sample includes millions of clones, roughly nine tenths of them seen just once. Sample: naive CD4+ T cells sorted from blood. The origin of the receptors is a man aged 18 to 30 in good health. Both conserved end residues are part of each CDR3. The order of the fields is clone size, D gene, CDR3 length, V gene, J gene, CDR3 DNA, CDR3 protein. D genes are given only for firm matches. Size tells how often a clone was seen (once, few, many) or the class of an expanded clone, and some rows leave it out.

NA	NA	15	TRBV27	TRBJ2-7	TGTGCCAGCAGTCCTGGGGCCGCCGGATCCTACGAGCAGTACTTC	CASSPGAAGSYEQYF
NA	NA	15	TRBV11-2	TRBJ1-2	TGTGCCAGCAGCCCCAGAGGGAAAGGCGGCTATGGCTACACCTTC	CASSPRGKGGYGYTF
NA	TRBD1	12	TRBV29-1	TRBJ1-2	TGCAGCGGCCTTGGGGACAGCTATGGCTACACCTTC	CSGLGDSYGYTF
NA	NA	12	TRBV2	TRBJ1-6	TGTGCCAGCAGGGGGGACGTTTCACCCCTCCACTTT	CASRGDVSPLHF
NA	NA	16	TRBV5-1	TRBJ1-3	TGCGCCAGCAGCTTGGAATCGGGTGGACGGCGAAACACCATATATTTT	CASSLESGGRRNTIYF
NA	NA	14	TRBV19	TRBJ1-1	TGTGCCAGTATTGACCTTGGAGGGGAACCTGAAGCTTTCTTT	CASIDLGGEPEAFF
NA	NA	18	TRBV19	TRBJ1-3	TGTGCCAGTAGTATAGGATCGGCAGGCTCCATGGGTGGAAACACCATATATTTT	CASSIGSAGSMGGNTIYF
NA	NA	14	TRBV27	TRBJ1-2	TGTGCCAGCAGTGGTATGGAATCCAACTATGGCTACACCTTC	CASSGMESNYGYTF
NA	NA	15	TRBV7-3	TRBJ2-3	TGTGCCAGCAGCTTATCTGGGACGGCCGGGGATACGCAGTATTTT	CASSLSGTAGDTQYF
once	TRBD2	16	TRBV2	TRBJ2-3	TGTGCCAGCAGGGCCCAACTAGCGGGAGGAACAGATACGCAGTATTTT	CASRAQLAGGTDTQYF
NA	NA	13	TRBV6-5	TRBJ1-2	TGTGCCAGCAGTTACCAGGGTTTCTATGGCTACACCTTC	CASSYQGFYGYTF
NA	NA	12	TRBV6-6	TRBJ2-5	TGTGCCAGCAGATTGGATGGAGAGACCCAGTACTTC	CASRLDGETQYF
NA	TRBD1	16	TRBV11-2	TRBJ2-6	TGTGCCAGCAGGGACAGGGAGAGCTCTGGGGCCAACGTCCTGACTTTC	CASRDRESSGANVLTF
NA	NA	15	TRBV6-5	TRBJ1-4	TGTGCCAGCAGCCCGGGGGGAGTAGTTTTTGAAAAACTGTTTTTT	CASSPGGVVFEKLFF
NA	NA	13	TRBV19	TRBJ1-2	TGTGCCAGTACCGTCGACGGAACGAAAGGCTACACCTTC	CASTVDGTKGYTF
NA	TRBD2	15	TRBV9	TRBJ2-3	TGTGCCAGCAGCCTCCGGCGGGAGGGCACAGATACGCAGTATTTT	CASSLRREGTDTQYF
NA	TRBD2	10	TRBV29-1	TRBJ2-7	TGCAGCGATGCGGGGGATCGGCAGTACTTC	CSDAGDRQYF
NA	NA	17	TRBV4-1	TRBJ2-3	TGCGCCAGCAGCACACCACTGGCACTAGGCATCACAGATACGCAGTATTTT	CASSTPLALGITDTQYF
NA	TRBD2	16	TRBV4-3	TRBJ2-1	TGCGCCAGCAGCCAAGCTAGCGGGAGCCCCAACAATGAGCAGTTCTTC	CASSQASGSPNNEQFF
once	NA	13	TRBV6-5	TRBJ2-5	TGTGCCAGCTTGAAAGTAGGCCAAGAGACCCAGTACTTC	CASLKVGQETQYF
NA	TRBD1	15	TRBV25-1	TRBJ1-1	TGTGCCAGCAGTGACACAGGGGGCATGGGCACTGAAGCTTTCTTT	CASSDTGGMGTEAFF
NA	NA	15	TRBV9	TRBJ2-2	TGTGCCAGCAGCGTAGATAGTTATCACACCGGGGAGCTGTTTTTT	CASSVDSYHTGELFF
NA	NA	13	TRBV6-6	TRBJ1-6	TGTGCCAGCAGTTACTCGAGGGAGTCACCCCTCCACTTT	CASSYSRESPLHF
once	TRBD1	15	TRBV7-9	TRBJ1-4	TGTGCCAGCAGCAACGGACAGGGGTTAGGGGAAAAACTGTTTTTT	CASSNGQGLGEKLFF
NA	NA	11	TRBV6-5	TRBJ2-7	TGTGCCAGCAGGTATGACGGCGAGCAGTACTTC	CASRYDGEQYF
NA	NA	16	TRBV18	TRBJ1-1	TGTGCCAGCTCACCAGGAATCGTCACAGGGAACACTGAAGCTTTCTTT	CASSPGIVTGNTEAFF
NA	TRBD1	14	TRBV5-1	TRBJ1-1	TGCGCCAGCAGCGAGGGGGCGCGGGTCGCTGAAGCTTTCTTT	CASSEGARVAEAFF
NA	NA	15	TRBV6-5	TRBJ2-1	TGTGCCAGCAGTTACCGGGACCCCCGGATATATGAGCAGTTCTTC	CASSYRDPRIYEQFF
NA	NA	14	TRBV2	TRBJ1-3	TGTGCCAGCCGGCAGGATAGCTCTGGAAACACCATATATTTT	CASRQDSSGNTIYF
NA	NA	11	TRBV27	TRBJ1-5	TGTGCCAGCGGCGGCTCAGGGCCCCAGCATTTT	CASGGSGPQHF
NA	TRBD2	14	TRBV5-1	TRBJ2-7	TGCGCCAGCAGCTTTAGCGGGACTTCCTACGAGCAGTACTTC	CASSFSGTSYEQYF
NA	NA	13	TRBV11-2	TRBJ1-1	TGTGCCAGCAGCGTACAGGATTTTACTGAAGCTTTCTTT	CASSVQDFTEAFF
few	NA	12	TRBV21-1	TRBJ2-7	TGTGCCCGACAGGGGGTATCCTACGAGCAGTACTTC	CARQGVSYEQYF
NA	NA	14	TRBV4-1	TRBJ2-3	TGCGCCAGCAGCCAAGATCCGGTTCCAGATACGCAGTATTTT	CASSQDPVPDTQYF
NA	NA	17	TRBV7-9	TRBJ2-6	TGTGCCAGCAGCTTATCTTGGGGCAGCTCTGGGGCCAACGTCCTGACTTTC	CASSLSWGSSGANVLTF
NA	NA	15	TRBV27	TRBJ1-4	TGTGCCAGCTCCCTCGACGGAGCAACTAATGAAAAACTGTTTTTT	CASSLDGATNEKLFF
NA	NA	13	TRBV5-1	TRBJ2-5	TGCGCCAGCAGCAAAGGGACTGGGGAGACCCAGTACTTC	CASSKGTGETQYF